The clone carrying this T cell receptor beta chain was seen just once. What it recognizes is unknown. CDR3 length: 14 residues. Germline loops: CDR1 DFQATT, CDR2 SNEGSKA (reference sequence). With 0 bases clipped from V and 6 bases from J, the junction kept 4 bases outside the gene matches. This entry belongs to a study of blood T cells in healthy people across ages. Broader study findings: PBMCs went unsorted, and a conclusive naive versus antigen-experienced comparison was therefore prevented.

A second PCR of about 6 to 11 cycles used a sample-barcoded 5' primer and a J-beta primer mix. Via MiXCR, TCRdb re-called the 5' RACE reads, giving one row per CDR3 protein. The table has around 1,700,000 distinct CDR3 sequences, roughly 28% seen once. Sequenced: blood. The origin of this receptor is a woman in her twenties or thirties in good health. The V and J genes are TRBV20-1 and TRBJ2-1; TRBD2 matches at 8 bases. Written as DNA, the CDR3 is TGCAGTGCTAGAGAAGCGGGAGCAGGCAATGAGCAGTTCTTC. Amino acids: CSAREAGAGNEQFF.